This T cell receptor (beta chain) was documented in a study of CD4 T cells in relation to SARS-CoV-2 and coronaviruses. Study outcomes and limitations: Compared with monoreactive clones, crossreactive clones showed significantly weaker SARS-CoV-2 expansion.

Concerning this clone: Its antigen remains unknown.

The unexposed donors gave CD4+ T cells in about 2011-2018, prior to COVID-19. Isolation of CD4+ T cells took place after about 10 days in culture. As cell numbers allowed, unexposed-donor CD4+ T cells faced SARS-CoV-2 S/N and four cold-coronavirus spikes. Repertoires were generated with immunoSEQ multiplex PCR, while TCRdb's copy carries only in-frame clones and drops some. The data contain around 25,000 clones, 60% to 80% of them singletons. Input material: CD4+ T cells from PBMCs, cultured in vitro. The TCR was taken from a human donor in good health.

CDR3 residues: CASSSAGIPMNTEAFF. CDR3 DNA sequence: TGTGCCAGCAGTTCGGCAGGGATCCCTATGAACACTGAAGCTTTCTTT. The rearrangement uses TRBV6-5 and TRBJ1-1, with D possibly being TRBD1 (5 bases). This CDR3 contains 16 residues. V was pared by 4 bases and J by 0 bases, with 15 bases between. Germline lookup yields CDR1 MNHEY and CDR2 SVGAGI.